The 18 T cell receptor beta chains given below trace back to one sample, sequenced in a study of blood T cells in healthy people across ages. A second PCR of about 6 to 11 cycles used a sample-barcoded 5' primer and a J-beta primer mix. MiXCR was run by TCRdb on the 5' RACE reads, yielding one entry per CDR3 protein. The table includes about 780,000 distinct CDR3 sequences, 35% to 50% detected once. Sample: blood. The receptors derive from a man older than 75 in good health.

This clonotype has at least ten counts. The rearrangement joins TRBV12-3 or TRBV12-4 to TRBJ2-1, with TRBD2 identical over 7 bases. CDR3 length: 15 amino acids. V lost 3 bases and J lost 4; bases outside the gene matches: 6. CDR3 in amino acids: CASSFAGVGYNEQFF. CDR3 nucleotide sequence: TGTGCCAGCAGTTTCGCGGGAGTGGGTTACAATGAGCAGTTCTTC.

The genes are TRBV20-1 and TRBJ2-5; D is perhaps TRBD2 (6 bases). The better agreement between TRBJ2-1 and the DNA end casts doubt on the J call. The germline V gene has CDR1 DFQATT and CDR2 SNEGSKA (reference sequence). The CDR3 totals 12 residues. DNA for the CDR3: TGCAGTGCTAGACTAGCGCAAGAGACCCAGTTCTTC. Translated, it gives CSARLAQETQFF.

Only a few counts were recorded for this clonotype. The rearrangement joins TRBV28 to TRBJ2-7, with D uncertain. CDR1 MDHEN and CDR2 SYDVKM come from the germline V gene. The CDR3 is made up of 15 amino acids. V dropped 2 bases and J dropped 2 bases, with 13 bases sitting between them. The CDR3 DNA is TGTGCCAGCAGTTTAGATCAGGCCTGGACCTACGAGCAGTACTTC. Its protein is CASSLDQAWTYEQYF.

This clonotype was detected many times. CDR3 in DNA: TGTGCCAGCAGTCAACTAGCGGGCAGTTACAATGAGCAGTTCTTC. Translated, it gives CASSQLAGSYNEQFF. The chain employs TRBV28 and TRBJ2-1; 9 positions agree with TRBD2. This CDR3 spans 15 amino acids. CDR1 is MDHEN and CDR2 is SYDVKM in the germline V gene. Trimming cost V 5 bases and J 4 bases; bases outside gene matches: 6.

V and J are TRBV3-1 and TRBJ2-3, with unresolved D. V lost 1 base and J lost 9, with 8 bases in between. This CDR3 region has 12 residues. Germline CDR1 reads LGHDT; CDR2 reads YNNKEL (reference sequence). CDR3 bases: TGTGCCAGCAGCCAAGTCTCGTGGACGCAGTATTTT. It specifies CASSQVSWTQYF.

The chain links TRBV3-1 to TRBJ2-7, with 7 bases fitting TRBD2. The CDR3 contains 15 residues. The junction had 7 bases not matched to a gene; V was cut back by 3 bases and J by 2 bases. Germline V lookup: CDR1 LGHDT, CDR2 YNNKEL (reference sequence). CDR3 DNA sequence: TGTGCCAGCAGCCATCTAGCGGACCTTACCTACGAGCAGTACTTC. Its protein is CASSHLADLTYEQYF.

The CDR3 here is CASSYFGSDEQYF. The CDR3, as DNA: TGTGCCAGCAGTTACTTCGGGAGTGACGAGCAGTACTTC. The chain combines TRBV6-2 or TRBV6-3 with TRBJ2-7; the D gene is possibly TRBD2 (6 bases). The V gene's germline CDR1 is MNHEY and CDR2 SVGEGT. The CDR3 has 13 amino acids. V lost 1 base and J 5 bases, leaving 9 bases between the germline ends.

The V and J genes are TRBV27 and TRBJ1-1; no definite D call. CDR3 length: 13 residues. The V gene lost 6 bases and the J gene lost 1 base, with 9 bases spanning the gap. Germline V gene data show CDR1 as MNHEY and CDR2 as SMNVEV (reference sequence). The DNA of the CDR3 is TGTGCCAGCAGGAGGATCCCGAACACTGAAGCTTTCTTT. Encoded protein: CASRRIPNTEAFF.

As concerns this clonotype: A much larger clone sits a single nucleotide away, making a read error possible. The rearrangement links TRBV9 to TRBJ2-4; TRBD2 is a possible D gene (6 bases). V lost 0 bases, J lost 0 bases, and 19 bases lay in between. Per the germline V gene, CDR1 is SGDLS and CDR2 is YYNGEE. This CDR3 contains 19 residues. In DNA form, the CDR3 reads TGTGCCAGCAGCGTAGAACGGCTATGGGGAGGACTAGCCAAAAACATTCAGTACTTC. Translated, it gives CASSVERLWGGLAKNIQYF.

The chain combines TRBV9 with TRBJ2-3, with TRBD2 matching over 7 bases. Per the germline V gene, CDR1 is SGDLS and CDR2 is YYNGEE. This CDR3 comprises 14 residues. With 4 bases clipped from V and 6 bases from J, the junction kept 8 bases outside the gene matches. This CDR3 reads CASSPEGGSDTQYF. The CDR3 bases are TGTGCCAGCAGCCCTGAGGGAGGGTCGGATACGCAGTATTTT.

This clonotype was observed a few times. This sequence joins TRBV5-5 and TRBJ1-6; D remains ambiguous. This CDR3 has 14 residues. V lost 4 bases, J lost 10 bases, and 15 bases lay in between. Germline values: CDR1 SGHKS, CDR2 YYEKEE (reference sequence). CDR3 sequence (DNA): TGTGCCAGCAGCCCGGTGTGGGATGGATCACCCCTCCACTTT. It is translated as CASSPVWDGSPLHF.

The chain joins TRBV29-1 to TRBJ1-1, with D possibly matching TRBD1 (5 bases). V lost 2 bases to trimming and J lost 5 bases, with 9 bases between them. CDR3 length: 12 amino acids. Germline lookup yields CDR1 SQVTM and CDR2 ANQGSEA. This CDR3 is CSVERPGTEAFF. CDR3 sequence (DNA): TGCAGCGTTGAAAGGCCAGGGACTGAAGCTTTCTTT. Full variable domain (missing parts from reference TRBV29-1 and TRBJ1-1): SAVISQKPSRDICQRGTSLTIQCQVDSQVTMMFWYRQQPGQSLTLIATANQGSEATYESGFVIDKFPISRPNLTFSTLTVSNMSPEDSSIYLCSVERPGTEAFFGQGTRLTVV.

The chain joins TRBV20-1 to TRBJ2-7; D not certain. CDR3 size: 15 residues. V lost 0 bases and J lost 0, with 12 bases in between. Germline CDR1 is DFQATT and CDR2 is SNEGSKA (reference sequence). CDR3 in DNA: TGCAGTGCTAGAGAAATGTACAGAAACTCCTACGAGCAGTACTTC. The encoded protein is CSAREMYRNSYEQYF.

This chain connects TRBV27 to TRBJ2-5; D is ambiguous. The end of the DNA fits TRBJ2-7 better, so the J call may be wrong. The CDR3 is made up of 15 amino acids. Germline V CDR1 and CDR2: MNHEY, SMNVEV (reference sequence). The CDR3 DNA follows: TGTGCCAGCAGTTTGACGGATGGGTCATCCACCGAGCAGTACTTC. As protein: CASSLTDGSSTEQYF.

This chain links TRBV29-1 with TRBJ2-2; 10 bases are shared with TRBD1. V shed 3 bases and J 3 bases; nucleotides not matched to a gene: 7. Germline V gives CDR1 SQVTM, CDR2 ANQGSEA. This CDR3 is built from 16 residues. This chain's CDR3 is CSVDVRGTGDTGELFF. The CDR3 DNA reads TGCAGCGTTGATGTAAGGGGGACAGGGGACACCGGGGAGCTGTTTTTT.

In its sample, this clonotype was seen a few times. The rearrangement uses TRBV2 and TRBJ2-1, with 7 bases aligning to TRBD1. The CDR3 totals 12 residues. Germline CDR1 and CDR2: SNHLY and FYNNEI. Germline trimming cut 6 bases from V and 10 bases from J; bases unmatched to any gene: 6. The CDR3 spells CASRWGQPEQFF. The CDR3 bases are TGTGCCAGCAGATGGGGACAGCCCGAGCAGTTCTTC.

The chain is built from TRBV20-1 and TRBJ2-3; 11 bases agree with TRBD2. V was pared by 5 bases and J by 10 bases, with 14 bases of the junction left unmatched. CDR1 DFQATT and CDR2 SNEGSKA come from the germline V gene (reference sequence). This CDR3 has 15 residues. The CDR3, as DNA: TGCAGTGCTCCCTTTAGCGGGAGGGCCCTGGATGCGCAGTATTTT. As protein: CSAPFSGRALDAQYF.

This clonotype was counted ten times or more. The chain links TRBV9 to TRBJ2-5; 8 bases align to TRBD1. V lost 4 bases and J lost 4; bases outside the gene matches: 9. CDR3 length: 15 amino acids. The germline CDR1 and CDR2 sequences are SGDLS and YYNGEE. The CDR3 DNA reads TGTGCCAGCAGCTCTACGACAGGGGCCGGAGAGACCCAGTACTTC. Translated, it gives CASSSTTGAGETQYF.